This passage covers 8 T cell receptor beta chains from one sample sequenced in a study of blood T cells in healthy people across ages. It was with a sample-barcoded 5' primer and a J-beta primer mix that a second PCR of roughly 7 to 12 cycles was run. MiXCR, run by TCRdb on the 5' RACE reads, gives a single entry per CDR3 protein. The sample shows roughly 1.5 million distinct CDR3 sequences, approximately 39% of them seen only once. The sequencing sample was made of blood. The origin of the receptors is a woman in her late teens or twenties in good health.

This clonotype occurred a few times. CDR3 sequence: CASSSSGVVGANVLTF. Here the CDR3 DNA reads TGTGCCAGCAGTTCATCAGGGGTGGTAGGGGCCAACGTCCTGACTTTC. The rearrangement uses TRBV27 and TRBJ2-6; TRBD1 is a possible D gene (6 bases). This CDR3 region has 16 residues. Germline V lookup: CDR1 MNHEY, CDR2 SMNVEV (reference sequence). With 4 bases removed from V and 4 bases from J, the gap between germline ends came to 14 bases.

DNA for the CDR3: TGCAGCGTCACAGGGTGGGATGGCTACACCTTC. Translation: CSVTGWDGYTF. V is TRBV29-1 and J is TRBJ1-2; D may be TRBD1 (6 bases). CDR3 size: 11 residues. Per germline, CDR1 SQVTM and CDR2 ANQGSEA. Between the trimmed V and J ends, which lost 6 bases and 6 bases, there was a span of 11 bases.

About this clonotype itself: At one boundary the junction diverges from the germline segment, which might be a read error. The CDR3 sequence: CSVGAGISDEQYF. The CDR3 coding sequence is TGCAGCGTTGGGGCAGGGATCTCCGACGAGCAGTACTTC. J is TRBJ2-7 and V is TRBV29-1; perhaps TRBD1 as D (5 bases). Looked up from germline, CDR1 is SQVTM and CDR2 is ANQGSEA. There are 13 residues in the CDR3.

For the CDR3, the DNA is TGTGCCATCAGTGGAGAGGGAAGCAATCAGCCCCAGCATTTT. It yields the protein CAISGEGSNQPQHF. This chain connects TRBV10-3 to TRBJ1-5; no reliable D call. CDR1 ENHRY and CDR2 SYGVKD come from the germline V gene. The length of the CDR3 is 14 residues. V dropped 4 bases and J dropped 1 base, with 8 bases sitting between them.

The chain is built from TRBV10-3 and TRBJ2-5; 8 bases line up with TRBD1. Germline V gene sequence: CDR1 ENHRY, CDR2 SYGVKD. The CDR3 sequence is 14 residues long. Trimming took 7 bases from V and 4 from J; bases not matched to a gene: 8. As DNA, the CDR3 is TGTGCCATCAAAGGACCAGGGGGCGTAGAGACCCAGTACTTC. This codes for CAIKGPGGVETQYF.

This chain connects TRBV18 to TRBJ2-1; no clear D. V was shortened by 3 bases and J by 9 bases, with 15 bases between the two germline ends. The CDR3 runs to 14 residues. CDR1 is KGHSH and CDR2 is LQKENI in the germline V gene. The CDR3 coding sequence is TGTGCCAGCTCACCTTCCCGTCCCAGGAGTGAGCAGTTCTTC. Protein product: CASSPSRPRSEQFF. The whole variable domain, remainder taken from reference TRBV18 and TRBJ2-1, is NAGVMQNPRHLVRRRGQEARLRCSPMKGHSHVYWYRQLPEEGLKFMVYLQKENIIDESGMPKERFSAEFPKEGPSILRIQQVVRGDSAAYFCASSPSRPRSEQFFGPGTRLTVL.

In nucleotides, the CDR3 is TGTGCCAGCAGCTCGATAAATACGCAGTATTTT. Protein sequence: CASSSINTQYF. The chain links TRBV7-2 to TRBJ2-3; no reliable D call. V lost 4 bases and J 7 bases, leaving 6 bases between the germline ends. In germline, CDR1 is SGHTA, CDR2 FQGNSA. This CDR3 is 11 amino acids long.

This clonotype was detected only a few times. In DNA, the CDR3 is TGTGCCAGCCGATGGGGACAGATTTACAATGAGCAGTTCTTC. Its translation is CASRWGQIYNEQFF. The V call is TRBV6-2 or TRBV6-3, the J call TRBJ2-1; TRBD1 matches at 7 bases. Losses at the gene ends were 8 bases for V and 4 bases for J; bases not matched to a gene: 8. The CDR3 has 14 residues. Germline-derived CDR1 and CDR2 are MNHEY and SVGEGT.